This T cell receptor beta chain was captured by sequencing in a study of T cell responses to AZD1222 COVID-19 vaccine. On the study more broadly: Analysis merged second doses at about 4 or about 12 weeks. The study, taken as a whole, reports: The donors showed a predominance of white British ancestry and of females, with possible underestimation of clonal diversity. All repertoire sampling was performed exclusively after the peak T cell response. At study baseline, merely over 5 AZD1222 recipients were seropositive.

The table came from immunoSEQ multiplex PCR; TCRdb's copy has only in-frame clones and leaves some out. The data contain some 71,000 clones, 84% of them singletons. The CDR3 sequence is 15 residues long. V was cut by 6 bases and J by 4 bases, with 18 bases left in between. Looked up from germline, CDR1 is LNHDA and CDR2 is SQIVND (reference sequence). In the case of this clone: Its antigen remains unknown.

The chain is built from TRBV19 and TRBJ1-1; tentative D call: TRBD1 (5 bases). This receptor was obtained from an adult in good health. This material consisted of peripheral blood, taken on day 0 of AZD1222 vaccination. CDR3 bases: TGTGCCAGTAGACCCAGCGGGGACGGGCGCACTGAAGCTTTCTTT. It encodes CASRPSGDGRTEAFF.